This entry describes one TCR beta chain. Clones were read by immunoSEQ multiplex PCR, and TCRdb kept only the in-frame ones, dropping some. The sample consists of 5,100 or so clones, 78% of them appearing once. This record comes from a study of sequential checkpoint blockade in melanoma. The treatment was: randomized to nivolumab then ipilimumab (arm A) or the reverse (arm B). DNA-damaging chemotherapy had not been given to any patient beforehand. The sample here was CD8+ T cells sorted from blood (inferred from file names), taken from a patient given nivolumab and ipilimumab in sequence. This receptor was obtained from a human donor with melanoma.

In DNA, the CDR3 is TGTGCCAGCAGCGTAGGGGACAGGGTTATAGACGAGCAGTACTTC. Its protein is CASSVGDRVIDEQYF. The chain couples TRBV9 to TRBJ2-7, with TRBD1 matching over 9 bases. The V and J ends lost 0 bases and 5 bases, in that order; junction bases with no gene match: 6. Germline values: CDR1 SGDLS, CDR2 YYNGEE. This CDR3 region has 15 residues.